Presented here are 26 T cell receptor beta chains from one specimen sequenced in a study of blood T cell repertoires in COVID-19 (dated by TCRdb to 2018 to 2020). The library was generated by the immunoSEQ multiplex PCR assay. In TCRdb, the immuneACCESS table is reduced to in-frame sequences with V and J assigned. These tables do not hold every clone; where another copy was compared, an unresolved V gene accounts for under half, and the others remain unexplained. This sample has 100,000 to 150,000 clones in its table, and around 70% of those were observed once. In total, the top ten clones hold about 6% of the sample. What was sequenced was peripheral blood. Source of these receptors: a man older than 75 with COVID-19, enrolled during active disease.

The chain links TRBV10-3 to TRBJ2-1; TRBD2 agrees at 10 bases. The CDR3 is 15 amino acids. V was pared by 3 bases and J by 5 bases, with 4 bases of the junction left unmatched. Germline CDR1 is ENHRY and CDR2 is SYGVKD. The CDR3 here is CAISDSGRFNNEQFF. The CDR3 region has the DNA TGTGCCATCAGTGATAGCGGGAGGTTTAACAATGAGCAGTTCTTC.

The V call is TRBV19, the J call TRBJ1-2; 12 nucleotides match TRBD1. Germline CDR1 LNHDA, CDR2 SQIVND (reference sequence). The CDR3 totals 12 residues. Germline trimming cut 7 bases from V and 10 bases from J; bases unmatched to any gene: 4. The CDR3 bases are TGTGCCAGTAATTTGGGACAGGGGGCCTACACCTTC. Translated, it gives CASNLGQGAYTF.

The chain uses TRBV15 and TRBJ2-1, with TRBD2 identical over 8 bases. V shed 3 bases, J shed 8 bases, and the junction held 9 bases outside the gene matches. Per germline, CDR1 LNHNV and CDR2 YYDKDF (reference sequence). This CDR3 spans 15 amino acids. CDR3: CATSSGPGGRDEQFF. DNA for the CDR3: TGTGCCACCAGCAGTGGTCCGGGAGGGCGAGATGAGCAGTTCTTC.

This clone was counted a single time. The chain carries TRBV5-4 and TRBJ1-2; 8 bases are shared with TRBD1. The junction had 8 bases not matched to a gene; V was cut back by 2 bases and J by 5 bases. From germline, CDR1 is SGHNT and CDR2 YYREEE (reference sequence). The CDR3 has 15 residues. The CDR3 DNA reads TGTGCCAGCAGCTTTCATCCACAGGGGGGGTATGGCTACACCTTC. Translating gives CASSFHPQGGYGYTF.

This rearrangement joins TRBV3-1 (or the pseudogene TRBV3-2) to TRBJ1-5; D possibly corresponds to TRBD1 (6 bases). The CDR3 is 16 residues long. Trimming left V 0 bases short and J 6 bases short, with 15 bases between. Germline V gene data show CDR1 as LGHDT and CDR2 as YNNKEL (reference sequence). The CDR3 reads CASSQEGQGMGQPQHF. The CDR3 region has the DNA TGTGCCAGCAGCCAAGAGGGCCAGGGGATGGGTCAGCCCCAGCATTTT.

The chain employs TRBV18 and TRBJ2-1; TRBD2 agrees at 9 bases. From germline, CDR1 is KGHSH and CDR2 LQKENI. V was clipped by 8 bases and J by 0 bases; unmatched bases: 8. CDR3 size: 16 residues. The CDR3 DNA follows: TGTGCCAGCAACCAAGCGGGAGGTAGCTCCTACAATGAGCAGTTCTTC. Residues: CASNQAGGSSYNEQFF.

The gene calls are TRBV6-2 or TRBV6-3 and TRBJ1-5; unclear D gene. CDR3 length: 14 residues. The germline V and J ends were trimmed by 6 bases and 3 bases, with 12 bases remaining between them. Per germline, CDR1 MNHEY and CDR2 SVGEGT. The chain's CDR3 is CASSSRETNQPQHF. The CDR3 DNA sequence: TGTGCCAGCAGCAGCCGTGAAACCAATCAGCCCCAGCATTTT.

The chain is built from TRBV9 and TRBJ2-1; 8 bases map to TRBD1. This CDR3 region has 15 residues. The ends lost 0 bases at V and 5 bases at J; junction bases unmatched: 4. Germline-derived CDR1 and CDR2 are SGDLS and YYNGEE. The CDR3, as DNA: TGTGCCAGCAGCGTAGGTACAGGGGGAAACAATGAGCAGTTCTTC. Its protein product is CASSVGTGGNNEQFF.

The chain combines TRBV15 with TRBJ2-5; 9 bases match TRBD2. CDR1 is LNHNV and CDR2 is YYDKDF in the germline V gene (reference sequence). V was clipped by 0 bases and J by 4 bases; unmatched bases: 6. The CDR3 is made up of 16 amino acids. The CDR3 loop is CATSRDLAGGGETQYF. CDR3 sequence (DNA): TGTGCCACCAGCAGAGATCTGGCGGGAGGGGGAGAGACCCAGTACTTC.

The chain recombines TRBV6-5 with TRBJ2-7, with a possible D match to TRBD2 (7 bases). This CDR3 is 15 amino acids long. The V and J ends lost 6 bases and 4 bases respectively, with 19 bases between them. CDR1 is MNHEY and CDR2 is SVGAGI in the germline V gene. The CDR3 coding sequence is TGTGCCAGCAGACTAGGGGGGGGCGCTAATTACGAGCAGTACTTC. It encodes CASRLGGGANYEQYF.

The chain links TRBV5-4 to TRBJ2-1; D unresolved. V was cut by 5 bases and J by 4 bases, with 13 bases left in between. Per the germline V gene, CDR1 is SGHNT and CDR2 is YYREEE (reference sequence). The CDR3 contains 14 residues. CDR3 protein: CASSQPDGYNEQFF. DNA for the CDR3: TGTGCCAGCAGTCAACCCGACGGGTACAATGAGCAGTTCTTC.

The rearrangement uses TRBV28 and TRBJ1-5; 10 bases fit TRBD1. After removal of 5 bases from V and 0 bases from J, the junction contained 10 bases not matched to a gene. The CDR3 has 18 residues. Germline V CDR1 and CDR2: MDHEN, SYDVKM. The CDR3 sequence: CASSLRTGGLYSNQPQHF. The CDR3 DNA reads as TGTGCCAGCAGTCTACGGACAGGGGGGCTTTATAGCAATCAGCCCCAGCATTTT.

The V and J genes are TRBV2 and TRBJ2-7; D gene unclear. Trimming left V 0 bases short and J 6 bases short, with 9 bases between. The CDR3 totals 13 residues. Germline V gene data show CDR1 as SNHLY and CDR2 as FYNNEI. The CDR3 spells CASSEATSSEQYF. The CDR3 DNA reads as TGTGCCAGCAGTGAAGCCACTTCTTCCGAGCAGTACTTC.

The chain combines TRBV6-2 or TRBV6-3 with TRBJ1-5; tentatively, D is TRBD1 (6 bases). Germline loops: CDR1 MNHEY, CDR2 SVGEGT. V lost 5 bases to trimming and J lost 2 bases, with 10 bases between them. CDR3 length equals 14 residues. CDR3 in amino acids: CASSKTGRNQPQHF. The CDR3 DNA follows: TGTGCCAGCAGTAAGACAGGACGCAATCAGCCCCAGCATTTT.

This chain uses TRBV9 with TRBJ2-5; 10 nucleotides line up with TRBD2. The CDR3 extends over 16 amino acids. Germline-derived CDR1 and CDR2 are SGDLS and YYNGEE. The ends lost 4 bases at V and 3 bases at J; junction bases unmatched: 9. This chain's CDR3 is CASSPHASGSEETQYF. CDR3 nucleotide sequence: TGTGCCAGCAGCCCACACGCTAGCGGGAGTGAAGAGACCCAGTACTTC.

The table lists this clone with a count of one. This sequence joins TRBV28 and TRBJ1-6; 10 bases align to TRBD1. The ends lost 6 bases at V and 9 bases at J; junction bases unmatched: 5. Germline values: CDR1 MDHEN, CDR2 SYDVKM. The CDR3 has 14 residues. CDR3: CASSSGTGVSPLHF. The CDR3 nucleotides are TGTGCCAGCAGCTCCGGGACAGGGGTTTCACCCCTCCACTTT.

The chain employs TRBV19 and TRBJ2-5, with 7 bases matching TRBD1. Germline V lookup: CDR1 LNHDA, CDR2 SQIVND (reference sequence). This CDR3 is built from 13 residues. V shed 5 bases, J shed 5 bases, and the junction held 5 bases outside the gene matches. Here the CDR3 DNA reads TGTGCCAGTAGTGGTGGCAGGGGGGAGACCCAGTACTTC. Its protein product is CASSGGRGETQYF.

The chain recombines TRBV3-1 (or the pseudogene TRBV3-2) with TRBJ2-7; 9 nucleotides match TRBD2. The CDR3 contains 15 residues. J was trimmed by 7 bases and V by 6 bases; bases with no gene match: 13. The germline CDR1 and CDR2 sequences are LGHDT and YNNKEL (reference sequence). In nucleotides, the CDR3 is TGTGCCAGCAGGTCCCAAGCGGGAGGCCCGGGGGAGCAGTACTTC. Translation gives CASRSQAGGPGEQYF.

The chain recombines TRBV24-1 with TRBJ2-6; 8 positions match TRBD1. This CDR3 has 19 residues. Germline values: CDR1 KGHDR, CDR2 SFDVKD. Trimming took 2 bases from V and 0 from J; bases not matched to a gene: 8. CDR3 region: CATSDSYDRGGSGANVLTF. DNA for the CDR3: TGTGCCACCAGTGATTCCTACGACAGGGGAGGCTCTGGGGCCAACGTCCTGACTTTC.

The CDR3 loop reads CASSPRQGDEAFF. The DNA for the CDR3 is TGTGCCAGCAGCCCCAGACAAGGGGATGAAGCTTTCTTT. The chain joins TRBV3-1 (or the pseudogene TRBV3-2) to TRBJ1-1; weak D call: TRBD1 (5 bases). The germline gives CDR1 LGHDT, CDR2 YNNKEL (reference sequence). The CDR3 extends over 13 amino acids. V dropped 4 bases and J dropped 7 bases, with 13 bases sitting between them.

This sequence joins TRBV6-2 or TRBV6-3 and TRBJ1-2; D is perhaps TRBD1 (5 bases). The CDR3 runs 14 residues. CDR1 MNHEY and CDR2 SVGEGT come from the germline V gene. V was cut by 5 bases and J by 3 bases, with 13 bases left in between. The CDR3 region is CASSDPQGYYGYTF. The CDR3 nucleotides are TGTGCCAGCAGTGACCCGCAGGGATACTATGGCTACACCTTC.

V and J are TRBV28 and TRBJ1-1; D remains unclear. Germline V lookup: CDR1 MDHEN, CDR2 SYDVKM. V lost 4 bases and J lost 6, with 12 bases in between. The CDR3 runs to 13 residues. CDR3 sequence: CASSWVGPSEAFF. In nucleotides, the CDR3 is TGTGCCAGCAGTTGGGTGGGCCCGTCTGAAGCTTTCTTT.

This chain connects TRBV5-6 to TRBJ2-5; D possibly corresponds to TRBD1 (5 bases). The germline V gene has CDR1 SGHDT and CDR2 YYEEEE. The V end lost 0 bases, the J end lost 2 bases, and 11 bases lay between the germline ends. The CDR3 consists of 15 residues. CDR3: CASSLVTAAQETQYF. The CDR3 DNA sequence: TGTGCCAGCAGCTTGGTGACAGCCGCTCAAGAGACCCAGTACTTC. Full variable domain (rest looked up from reference TRBV5-6 and TRBJ2-5): DAGVTQSPTHLIKTRGQQVTLRCSPKSGHDTVSWYQQALGQGPQFIFQYYEEEERQRGNFPDRFSGHQFPNYSSELNVNALLLGDSALYLCASSLVTAAQETQYFGPGTRLLVL.

The sample holds one count of this clone. The junction departs from the called germline gene at one end, perhaps through a read error. This rearrangement joins TRBV7-7 to TRBJ1-5; D possibly corresponds to TRBD1 (5 bases). CDR3 length equals 16 residues. The germline gives CDR1 SSHAT, CDR2 FNYEAQ (reference sequence). The CDR3 nucleotides read TGTGCTAGCAGCTTAAGGTCGCAGGGCGGCAATCAGCCCCAGCATTTT. Its translation is CASSLRSQGGNQPQHF. Using reference TRBV7-7 and TRBJ1-5 for the parts outside the CDR3, the full variable domain is GAGVSQSPRYKVTKRGQDVTLRCDPISSHATLYWYQQALGQGPEFLTYFNYEAQPDKSGLPSDRFSAERPEGSISTLTIQRTEQRDSAMYRCASSLRSQGGNQPQHFGDGTRLSIL.

The gene calls are TRBV28 and TRBJ1-6, with no clear D. The CDR3 is made up of 13 amino acids. CDR1 MDHEN and CDR2 SYDVKM come from the germline V gene. With 3 bases removed from V and 8 bases from J, the gap between germline ends came to 8 bases. CDR3 sequence: CASSFEGYSPLHF. The CDR3, as DNA: TGTGCCAGCAGTTTTGAGGGATATTCACCCCTCCACTTT. Using reference TRBV28 and TRBJ1-6 for the parts outside the CDR3, the full variable domain is DVKVTQSSRYLVKRTGEKVFLECVQDMDHENMFWYRQDPGLGLRLIYFSYDVKMKEKGDIPEGYSVSREKKERFSLILESASTNQTSMYLCASSFEGYSPLHFGNGTRLTVT.

This chain connects TRBV11-2 to TRBJ2-5, with TRBD1 matching 8 bases. The V gene's germline CDR1 is SGHAT and CDR2 FQNNGV. The CDR3 consists of 15 residues. Trimming at V came to 4 bases and at J to 5 bases, leaving 9 bases not matched to a gene. CDR3 protein: CASSSFGQGWETQYF. The DNA of the CDR3 is TGTGCCAGCAGCTCTTTCGGACAGGGCTGGGAGACCCAGTACTTC.